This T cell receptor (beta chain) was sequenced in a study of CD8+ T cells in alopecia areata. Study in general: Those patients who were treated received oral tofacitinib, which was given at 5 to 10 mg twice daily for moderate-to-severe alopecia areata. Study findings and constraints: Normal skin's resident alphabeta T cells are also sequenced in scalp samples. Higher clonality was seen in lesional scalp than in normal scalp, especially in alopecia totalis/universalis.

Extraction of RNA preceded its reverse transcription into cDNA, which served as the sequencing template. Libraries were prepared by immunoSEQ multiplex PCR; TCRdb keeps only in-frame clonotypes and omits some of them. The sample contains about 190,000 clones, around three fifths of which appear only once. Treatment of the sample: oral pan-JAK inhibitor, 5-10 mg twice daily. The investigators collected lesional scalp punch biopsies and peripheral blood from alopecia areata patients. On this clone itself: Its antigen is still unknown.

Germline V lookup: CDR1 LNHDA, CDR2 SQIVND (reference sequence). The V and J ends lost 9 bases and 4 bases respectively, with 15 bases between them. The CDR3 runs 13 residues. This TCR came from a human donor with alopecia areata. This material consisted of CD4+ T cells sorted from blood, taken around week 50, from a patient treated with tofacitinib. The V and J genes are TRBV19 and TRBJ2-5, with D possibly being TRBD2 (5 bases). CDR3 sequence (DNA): TGTGCCAGGGCGGGCGAGGGTACAGAGACCCAGTACTTC. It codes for CARAGEGTETQYF.